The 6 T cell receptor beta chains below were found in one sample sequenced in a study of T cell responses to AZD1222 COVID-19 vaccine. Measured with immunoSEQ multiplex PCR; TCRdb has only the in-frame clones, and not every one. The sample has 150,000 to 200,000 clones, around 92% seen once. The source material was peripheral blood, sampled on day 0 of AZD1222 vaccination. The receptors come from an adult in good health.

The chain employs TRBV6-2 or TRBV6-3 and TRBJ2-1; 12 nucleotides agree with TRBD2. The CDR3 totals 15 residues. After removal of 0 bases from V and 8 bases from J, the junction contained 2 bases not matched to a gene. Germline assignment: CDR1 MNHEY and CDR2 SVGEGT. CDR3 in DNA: TGTGCCAGCAGTTACTCGGCTAGCGGGGGGGATGAGCAGTTCTTC. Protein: CASSYSASGGDEQFF.

This CDR3 is CASSIRQGTGSPLHF. DNA for the CDR3: TGTGCCAGTAGTATACGCCAGGGGACCGGTTCACCCCTCCACTTT. The chain has TRBV19 and TRBJ1-6; the D gene is possibly TRBD1 (6 bases). V lost 2 bases to trimming and J lost 9 bases, with 14 bases between them. CDR3 length: 15 amino acids. Germline V lookup: CDR1 LNHDA, CDR2 SQIVND (reference sequence).

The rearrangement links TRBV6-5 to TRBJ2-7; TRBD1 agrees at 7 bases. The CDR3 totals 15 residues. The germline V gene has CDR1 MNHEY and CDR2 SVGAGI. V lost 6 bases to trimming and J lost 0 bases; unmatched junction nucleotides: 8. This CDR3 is CASRRDSKASYEQYF. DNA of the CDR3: TGTGCCAGCAGGAGGGACAGCAAAGCCTCCTACGAGCAGTACTTC.

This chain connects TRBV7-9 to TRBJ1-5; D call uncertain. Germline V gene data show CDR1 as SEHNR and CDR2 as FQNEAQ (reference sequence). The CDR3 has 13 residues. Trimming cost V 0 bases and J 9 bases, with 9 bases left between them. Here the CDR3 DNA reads TGTGCCAGCAGCTTAGCGGATTCGGGGCCCCAGCATTTT. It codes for CASSLADSGPQHF.

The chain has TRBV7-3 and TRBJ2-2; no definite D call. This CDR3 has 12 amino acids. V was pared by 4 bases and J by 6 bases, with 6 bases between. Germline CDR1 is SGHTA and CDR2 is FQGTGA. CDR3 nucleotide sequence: TGTGCCAGCAGCTCGCCGCCCGGGGAGCTGTTTTTT. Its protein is CASSSPPGELFF.

Here the CDR3 reads CASSLSGGNQPQHF. In nucleotides, the CDR3 is TGTGCCAGCAGCTTATCGGGGGGCAATCAGCCCCAGCATTTT. The chain links TRBV7-9 to TRBJ1-5, with D perhaps TRBD1 (5 bases). CDR3 length: 14 residues. CDR1 is SEHNR and CDR2 is FQNEAQ in the germline V gene (reference sequence). Trimming pared 2 bases from V and 2 bases from J, leaving 7 bases between.